This T cell receptor (beta chain) came from a study of T cell repertoires in cytomegalovirus infection. Looking at the study overall: In the study, CMV epitopes included recently identified HLA-C-restricted and well-studied HLA-B-restricted ones. Public TCR beta signatures were indicative of both CMV infection and a matching HLA type. Study results and caveats: Clonotype analysis showed dominance of the ex vivo response by HLA-C-restricted CMV-specific TCR beta clonotypes.

One entry per CDR3 protein, called by TCRdb with MiXCR from the reads. There are roughly 990,000 distinct CDR3 sequences in the sample; roughly 30% occur only once, and under 15% lies in the top ten. This clonotype was picked up many times. No antigen is known for it. This CDR3 comprises 19 residues. Trimming removed 3 bases from V and 5 bases from J; junction bases left unmatched: 18. The clonotype comes from a human donor in good health (CMV status not recorded). Some clones in this sample may be carry-over from other donors' samples. The input for sequencing was cultured CD8+ T cells from PBMCs, taken from culture after CMV antigen stimulation. This sequence joins TRBV12-3 or TRBV12-4 and TRBJ2-1, with TRBD2 identical over 8 bases. The CDR3 region has the DNA TGTGCCAGCAGTTTCCTTACGGGGGGGCGATCCCTTGAAGACAATGAGCAGTTCTTC. This codes for CASSFLTGGRSLEDNEQFF.